This T cell receptor (beta chain) was retrieved from a study of cytomegalovirus exposure and HLA in healthy donors. The PCR ran on 60 Vbeta and 13 Jbeta primers. Measured with immunoSEQ multiplex PCR; TCRdb has only the in-frame clones, and not every one. The data hold more than 60,000 clones, with roughly 82% observed a single time. The CDR3 covers 15 residues. Germline V gene data show CDR1 as SGHRS and CDR2 as YFSETQ. Trimming removed 0 bases from V and 4 bases from J, with 12 bases in between. The clonotype comes from a man aged 70-80 years in good health and CMV-seropositive. The gene calls are TRBV5-1 and TRBJ2-3; maybe TRBD2 (5 bases). Sequencing used PBMCs. Written as DNA, the CDR3 is TGCGCCAGCAGCTTGGGAGGGTTAAACGCAGATACGCAGTATTTT. This gives the protein CASSLGGLNADTQYF.